This T cell receptor (beta chain) was profiled in a study of cytomegalovirus exposure and HLA in healthy donors. The germline CDR1 and CDR2 sequences are SNHLY and FYNNEI. There are 17 residues in the CDR3. Trimming took off 6 bases at V and 0 bases at J, with 15 bases between the two ends. This PCR relied on a set of 60 Vbeta primers and 13 Jbeta primers. Using immunoSEQ multiplex PCR, the repertoire was profiled, and TCRdb retains in-frame clones only, with some absent. The profile covers roughly 100,000 clones, with 60% to 80% appearing a single time and 8.5% to 10% taken by the ten largest. There are a few counts of this clone.

V is TRBV2 and J is TRBJ2-6; maybe TRBD1 (6 bases). The sequence was obtained from a woman in her 40s in good health and CMV-seropositive. The material sequenced was PBMCs. CDR3: CASSPDSPSSGANVLTF. The CDR3 nucleotides read TGTGCCAGCAGCCCGGACAGCCCCTCCTCTGGGGCCAACGTCCTGACTTTC.